This T cell receptor (beta chain) was sequenced for a study of cytomegalovirus exposure and HLA in healthy donors. As for the study in general: Roughly 180 million T cells yielded 120 million or so unique TCR beta sequences, as an earlier analysis found.

The PCR had 60 Vbeta and 13 Jbeta primers. In the study's own analysis: Later, 80 million or so unique TCR beta chains were counted in an analysis, and some 10 million of them were shared. Method: immunoSEQ multiplex PCR; TCRdb's copy keeps in-frame clones and lacks some. V and J calls and clone size are as listed in that table; D and trimming were resolved from the DNA. This sample has about 160,000 clones, with approximately 88% found just once. Study-level points and caveats: A later analysis reported that several of the most significant clusters appeared to be linked to common viral pathogens, among them Epstein-Barr virus. Association of a missense DCLRE1C variant with TCR beta V- and J-gene trimming was reported in a later analysis.

This clone was observed a single time. Its antigen is not identified. The TCR comes from a woman in her twenties or thirties in good health and CMV-seronegative. The sequencing sample was made of PBMCs.

CDR3 region: CSVKQAVGTEAFF. The CDR3 DNA follows: TGCAGCGTAAAACAGGCCGTGGGCACTGAAGCTTTCTTT. This chain uses TRBV29-1 with TRBJ1-1, with D tentatively TRBD1 (5 bases). The V gene's germline CDR1 is SQVTM and CDR2 ANQGSEA. V was cut by 6 bases and J by 4 bases, with 15 bases left in between. The CDR3 is 13 residues long.